This paragraph covers one T cell receptor beta chain sequence. Its antigen is undetermined. With 5 bases removed from V and 5 bases from J, the gap between germline ends came to 10 bases. The germline V gene has CDR1 SEHNR and CDR2 FQNEAQ (reference sequence). CDR3 length equals 12 residues. This sample is drawn from a study of beta chain features in type 1 diabetes. Study-wide results and limits: Significant though moderate, a shortening of TCRB CDR3s appeared in all four CD4+ subsets of Type 1 diabetes patients.

The whole isolated RNA underwent reverse transcription, so sequencing captured expressed TCRB transcripts. Repertoires were generated with immunoSEQ multiplex PCR, while TCRdb's copy carries only in-frame clones and drops some. The sample yields hundreds of thousands of clones, 13% seen once. J is TRBJ2-7 and V is TRBV7-9, with a weak D call TRBD1 (6 bases). The sequenced material came from naive CD4+ T cells from blood. The source of this sequence is a man between 18 and 35 years old with type 1 diabetes. The CDR3: CASSPAGDEQYF. As DNA, the CDR3 is TGTGCCAGCAGCCCGGCAGGGGACGAGCAGTACTTC.